These 2 T cell receptor beta chains originate from one sample sequenced in a study of T cells after yellow fever vaccination. TCRdb re-called the 5' RACE reads through MiXCR, storing one row per CDR3 protein. The data hold 350,000 or so distinct CDR3 sequences, with around 8.1% observed a single time. The input for sequencing was PBMCs, taken about 41 days after the first yellow fever vaccination. All receptors derive from a man aged 18 to 30 who received the YFV17D yellow fever vaccine.

The table lists this clonotype with a few counts. This chain joins TRBV4-1 and TRBJ2-2; 7 bases fit TRBD1. There are 18 residues in the CDR3. Trimming removed 1 base from V and 4 bases from J; junction bases left unmatched: 12. Looked up from germline, CDR1 is MGHRA and CDR2 is YSYEKL. This chain's CDR3 is CASSQGLYRGGVTGELFF. The CDR3 DNA reads as TGCGCCAGCAGCCAAGGACTATACAGGGGTGGAGTCACCGGGGAGCTGTTTTTT.

This clonotype was observed at least ten times. The chain is built from TRBV10-3 and TRBJ1-2; 10 bases map to TRBD1. The CDR3 spans 14 residues. CDR1 and CDR2 (germline): ENHRY, SYGVKD. The J segment lost 8 bases and the V segment lost 0 bases, leaving 3 bases of the junction unmatched. CDR3 sequence reads: CAISESGTGDGYTF. CDR3 nucleotide sequence: TGTGCCATCAGTGAGTCGGGGACAGGGGACGGCTACACCTTC.